The 32 T cell receptor beta chains below come from one sample, sequenced in a study of OX40 agonist ivuxolimab in advanced cancers. Assay used: immunoSEQ multiplex PCR; TCRdb lists only in-frame clones, some missing. The sample consists of more than 55,000 clones, approximately 91% of them appearing once. Sequences were derived from CD4+ or CD8+ T cells sorted from blood, sampled in a trial of the OX40 agonist ivuxolimab. The receptors here all came from an adult with an advanced solid tumor such as melanoma, head and neck, liver or kidney cancer.

This chain uses TRBV11-2 with TRBJ2-7; D remains unclear. Germline lookup yields CDR1 SGHAT and CDR2 FQNNGV. CDR3 length: 13 residues. V lost 3 bases and J lost 3, with 9 bases in between. CDR3 residues: CASSLGLVYEQYV. The CDR3 nucleotides read TGTGCCAGCAGCTTGGGGTTGGTCTACGAGCAGTACGTC.

The chain employs TRBV11-2 and TRBJ2-7, with D possibly TRBD1 on 7 matching bases. CDR1 is SGHAT, CDR2 FQNNGV, per germline. The CDR3 is made up of 15 amino acids. V lost 5 bases and J lost 2, with 16 bases in between. CDR3 in amino acids: CASSRGTELTYEQYV. CDR3 sequence (DNA): TGTGCCAGCAGCCGCGGGACAGAGTTAACCTACGAGCAGTACGTC.

This rearrangement joins TRBV7-9 to TRBJ2-2, with 10 nucleotides matching TRBD2. V trimming: 5 bases; J trimming: 6 bases; junction bases outside the gene matches: 12. This CDR3 contains 17 residues. Germline lookup yields CDR1 SEHNR and CDR2 FQNEAQ (reference sequence). The CDR3 nucleotides read TGTGCCAGCAGCCCCCCGGAGGATCTAGCGGGGGCCGGGGAGCTGTTTTTT. Translated, it gives CASSPPEDLAGAGELFF. The full variable domain, with the rest looked up from reference TRBV7-9 and TRBJ2-2, is DTGVSQNPRHKITKRGQNVTFRCDPISEHNRLYWYRQTLGQGPEFLTYFQNEAQLEKSRLLSDRFSAERPKGSFSTLEIQRTEQGDSAMYLCASSPPEDLAGAGELFFGEGSRLTVL.

The chain is built from TRBV7-2 and TRBJ1-3, with D maybe TRBD1 (5 bases). The CDR3 covers 16 residues. Trimming shortened V by 0 bases and J by 3 bases, and 12 bases separated the two germline ends. Germline CDR1 reads SGHTA; CDR2 reads FQGNSA. The CDR3 sequence is CASSLASGKDGNTIYF. CDR3 DNA: TGTGCCAGCAGCTTAGCTTCAGGGAAAGATGGAAACACCATATATTTT.

The chain joins TRBV18 to TRBJ1-1; 7 positions agree with TRBD1. Unmatched junction bases numbered 10, after V lost 0 bases and J lost 3 bases. This CDR3 spans 17 amino acids. Germline CDR1 and CDR2: KGHSH and LQKENI. DNA of the CDR3: TGTGCCAGCTCACCACCCTCCCGACAGGGTAGGCACACTGAAGCTTTCTTT. It codes for CASSPPSRQGRHTEAFF.

The V call is TRBV14, the J call TRBJ2-5; TRBD2 agrees at 9 bases. The CDR3 consists of 17 residues. Germline V lookup: CDR1 SGHDN, CDR2 FVKESK. With 1 base clipped from V and 4 bases from J, the junction kept 10 bases outside the gene matches. The CDR3 nucleotides are TGTGCCAGCAGCCAAGGGGCCAGCGGGGGGCCTATAGAGACCCAGTACTTC. Protein sequence: CASSQGASGGPIETQYF.

V is TRBV10-3 and J is TRBJ1-1; D gene uncertain. CDR3 size: 14 residues. Trimming took 6 bases from V and 6 from J, leaving 17 bases between them. CDR1 is ENHRY and CDR2 is SYGVKD in the germline V gene. The CDR3 loop is CAISSVYGDAEAFF. CDR3 nucleotides: TGTGCCATCAGCTCGGTGTATGGCGACGCTGAAGCTTTCTTT.

Details on this clone: This specimen includes other DNA sequences encoding the same CDR3. This chain links TRBV13 with TRBJ1-2; 8 bases align to TRBD1. V lost 5 bases, J lost 3 bases, and 5 bases stayed unmatched. Per the germline V gene, CDR1 is PRHDT and CDR2 is FYEKMQ (reference sequence). CDR3 length equals 14 residues. CDR3 nucleotides: TGTGCCAGCAGCCCCCGGACAGGGTACTATGGCTACACCTTC. The encoded protein is CASSPRTGYYGYTF. Together with reference TRBV13 and TRBJ1-2, the CDR3 gives the full variable domain: AAGVIQSPRHLIKEKRETATLKCYPIPRHDTVYWYQQGPGQDPQFLISFYEKMQSDKGSIPDRFSAQQFSDYHSELNMSSLELGDSALYFCASSPRTGYYGYTFGSGTRLTVV.

The CDR3: CANSTGVCSYEQYV. Written as DNA, the CDR3 is TGTGCCAACTCGACAGGGGTTTGTTCCTACGAGCAGTACGTC. The V gene is TRBV19, the J gene TRBJ2-7; 8 bases are a match to TRBD1. Trimming removed 10 bases from V and 1 base from J; junction bases left unmatched: 9. The V gene's germline CDR1 is LNHDA and CDR2 SQIVND (reference sequence). The CDR3 is 14 amino acids.

V gene TRBV4-3 combines with J gene TRBJ2-4; D is uncertain. CDR3 length: 16 residues. Trimming cost V 0 bases and J 8 bases, with 17 bases left between them. Germline V lookup: CDR1 LGHNA, CDR2 YSLEER. The CDR3 spells CASSQERWPPDDIQYF. CDR3 sequence (DNA): TGCGCCAGCAGCCAAGAACGTTGGCCCCCGGATGACATTCAGTACTTC.

This chain connects TRBV7-8 to TRBJ2-1; weak D call: TRBD1 (5 bases). Trimming pared 1 base from V and 3 bases from J, leaving 10 bases between. The CDR3 is made up of 15 amino acids. CDR1 SGHVS and CDR2 FQNEAQ come from the germline V gene. The CDR3 nucleotides are TGTGCCAGCAGCTTAGTGGGGCCGGTCTACAATGAGCAGTTCTTC. It yields the protein CASSLVGPVYNEQFF. The complete variable domain, with remaining parts taken from reference TRBV7-8 and TRBJ2-1, reads GAGVSQSPRYKVAKRGQDVALRCDPISGHVSLFWYQQALGQGPEFLTYFQNEAQLDKSGLPSDRFFAERPEGSVSTLKIQRTQQEDSAVYLCASSLVGPVYNEQFFGPGTRLTVL.

This chain connects TRBV6-4 to TRBJ2-2, with D uncertain. Deletions cut 2 bases from V and 3 bases from J, with 13 bases between. The CDR3 is 16 amino acids. Germline loops: CDR1 MRHNA, CDR2 SNTAGT. Here the CDR3 reads CASSDTVGLDTGELFF. CDR3 in DNA: TGTGCCAGCAGTGACACCGTAGGATTGGACACCGGGGAGCTGTTTTTT.

This clone appeared once. This chain uses TRBV19 with TRBJ1-1, with TRBD1 matching over 7 bases. This CDR3 spans 15 amino acids. Germline CDR1 and CDR2: LNHDA and SQIVND (reference sequence). V lost 7 bases and J lost 1; bases outside the gene matches: 9. Here the CDR3 reads CASTSRDRPNTEAFF. The CDR3 coding sequence is TGTGCCAGTACCTCGAGGGACAGACCGAACACTGAAGCTTTCTTT.

The rearrangement links TRBV5-4 to TRBJ1-2, with TRBD1 as a possible D gene (5 bases). V dropped 1 base and J dropped 6 bases, with 7 bases sitting between them. Germline V gene lookup returns CDR1 SGHNT and CDR2 YYREEE (reference sequence). CDR3 length: 12 amino acids. CDR3 sequence (DNA): TGTGCCAGCAGCTTGTCCAGGGATGGCTACACCTTC. This encodes CASSLSRDGYTF.

V and J are TRBV7-9 and TRBJ1-5; D ambiguous. Germline V gives CDR1 SEHNR, CDR2 FQNEAQ (reference sequence). Trimming stripped 4 bases from V and 3 bases from J, with 10 bases between. The CDR3 is 14 amino acids. Written as DNA, the CDR3 is TGTGCCAGCAGCTCCCTCGGGGACAATCAGCCCCAGCATTTT. Amino acid sequence: CASSSLGDNQPQHF.

The chain carries TRBV18 and TRBJ2-7, with D hard to call. CDR1 is KGHSH, CDR2 LQKENI, per germline. This CDR3 has 12 residues. With 6 bases removed from V and 7 bases from J, the gap between germline ends came to 13 bases. CDR3 bases: TGTGCCAGCTCTGCTGCGGTCGAAGAGCAGTACTTC. Residues: CASSAAVEEQYF.

The V call is TRBV5-1, the J call TRBJ1-1, with no clear D. Trimming shortened V by 2 bases and J by 1 base, and 12 bases separated the two germline ends. This CDR3 is built from 15 residues. CDR1 and CDR2 (germline): SGHRS, YFSETQ. This chain's CDR3 is CASSLAVGSNTEAFF. The CDR3, as DNA: TGCGCCAGCAGCTTAGCGGTTGGCTCGAACACTGAAGCTTTCTTT.

The chain couples TRBV2 to TRBJ2-7; 8 bases fit TRBD2. After removal of 4 bases from V and 0 bases from J, the junction contained 11 bases not matched to a gene. The CDR3 sequence is 17 residues long. CDR1 is SNHLY, CDR2 FYNNEI, per germline. The CDR3 DNA is TGTGCCAGCAGTGGGGTAGCGGGGCAACCTAGCTCCTACGAGCAGTACGTC. Translation gives CASSGVAGQPSSYEQYV.

The V and J genes are TRBV5-4 and TRBJ2-1; 9 positions match TRBD2. Unmatched junction bases numbered 15, after V lost 4 bases and J lost 7 bases. CDR1 is SGHNT, CDR2 YYREEE, per germline (reference sequence). The CDR3 is made up of 17 amino acids. The CDR3 DNA sequence: TGTGCCAGCAGCCTGGAACCGGGACTAGCTTTTGGTAATGAGCAGTTCTTC. It yields the protein CASSLEPGLAFGNEQFF.

The rearrangement uses TRBV19 and TRBJ1-4; D gene ambiguous. This CDR3 is 14 amino acids long. Trimming pared 10 bases from V and 4 bases from J, leaving 16 bases between. The germline V gene encodes CDR1 LNHDA and CDR2 SQIVND (reference sequence). The CDR3 sequence is CATTSPAVNEKLFF. CDR3 sequence (DNA): TGTGCCACCACTAGCCCGGCAGTTAATGAAAAACTGTTTTTT.

J is TRBJ2-7 and V is TRBV5-5; no reliable D call. CDR3 length equals 12 residues. Germline values: CDR1 SGHKS, CDR2 YYEKEE (reference sequence). The germline V and J ends were trimmed by 0 bases and 2 bases, with 3 bases remaining between them. DNA for the CDR3: TGTGCCAGCAGCTTGGAGGCCTACGAGCAGTACTTC. Translation: CASSLEAYEQYF.

Details on this clone: In the same sample, other DNA sequences code for this CDR3. The chain combines TRBV27 with TRBJ2-7; D not resolved. Germline V gene sequence: CDR1 MNHEY, CDR2 SMNVEV (reference sequence). Trimming stripped 5 bases from V and 0 bases from J, with 8 bases between. This CDR3 contains 13 residues. DNA for the CDR3: TGTGCCAGCAGTCCAGATAGCTCCTACGAGCAGTACTTC. Residues: CASSPDSSYEQYF.

The V gene is TRBV7-8, the J gene TRBJ2-3; D is uncertain. The CDR3 runs 13 residues. Germline V gives CDR1 SGHVS, CDR2 FQNEAQ. With 5 bases removed from V and 2 bases from J, the gap between germline ends came to 8 bases. The CDR3 loop reads CASSHINTDTQYF. The CDR3 nucleotides are TGTGCCAGCAGCCACATTAACACAGATACGCAGTATTTT.

The J gene is TRBJ2-3, the V gene TRBV29-1, with 9 nucleotides matching TRBD1. Germline V CDR1 and CDR2: SQVTM, ANQGSEA. The CDR3 loop spans 17 amino acids. Losses at the gene ends were 1 base for V and 0 bases for J; bases not matched to a gene: 8. The CDR3 protein is CSVEGGGTGPSTDTQYF. Written as DNA, the CDR3 is TGCAGCGTTGAAGGGGGAGGGACAGGGCCTAGCACAGATACGCAGTATTTT.

The chain is built from TRBV7-9 and TRBJ2-7; perhaps TRBD1 as D (6 bases). V was cut by 4 bases and J by 3 bases, with 16 bases left in between. The germline CDR1 and CDR2 sequences are SEHNR and FQNEAQ (reference sequence). CDR3 length: 15 residues. CDR3 amino acids: CASSSRATGNYEQYF. The DNA for the CDR3 is TGTGCCAGCAGCTCCCGGGCCACAGGGAACTACGAGCAGTACTTC.

V is TRBV19 and J is TRBJ1-5; the match to TRBD1 covers 8 bases. V dropped 10 bases and J dropped 9; count of bases not matched to a gene: 14. Germline CDR1 reads LNHDA; CDR2 reads SQIVND (reference sequence). The CDR3 is made up of 14 amino acids. The CDR3, as DNA: TGTGCCACCTCGACAGGGGCCCTTTTCGTGCCCCAGCATTTT. Encoded protein: CATSTGALFVPQHF.

This clone was observed a single time. The CDR3 bases are TGTGCCAGCAGCATCCGGGGGGGCCGTGGAAACACCATATATTTT. Translated: CASSIRGGRGNTIYF. V usage is TRBV13 and J usage is TRBJ1-3, with a tentative D call TRBD1 (6 bases). This CDR3 is built from 15 residues. Trimming removed 5 bases from V and 3 bases from J, with 14 bases in between. Germline CDR1 PRHDT, CDR2 FYEKMQ (reference sequence).

J is TRBJ2-1 and V is TRBV5-1; the match to TRBD2 covers 9 bases. Germline CDR1 and CDR2: SGHRS and YFSETQ. V lost 4 bases, J lost 8 bases, and 7 bases stayed unmatched. The CDR3 covers 14 residues. CDR3 protein: CASSPGLAPDEQFF. The CDR3 bases are TGCGCCAGCAGCCCGGGACTAGCTCCCGATGAGCAGTTCTTC.

This clone was detected only a few times. The chain uses TRBV4-2 and TRBJ1-1; D is possibly TRBD1 (5 bases). V was pared by 1 base and J by 1 base, with 10 bases between. The CDR3 covers 15 residues. Germline V gives CDR1 LGHNA, CDR2 YNFKEQ. The CDR3 loop is CASSQGMGGNTEAFF. In nucleotides, the CDR3 is TGTGCCAGCAGCCAAGGCATGGGGGGGAACACTGAAGCTTTCTTT.

A few counts support this clone. V is TRBV19 and J is TRBJ1-1; D is uncertain. This CDR3 contains 11 residues. The V gene's germline CDR1 is LNHDA and CDR2 SQIVND (reference sequence). Trimming took off 5 bases at V and 6 bases at J, with 7 bases between the two ends. CDR3 protein: CASSADPEAFF. The CDR3 nucleotides are TGTGCCAGTAGTGCGGACCCTGAAGCTTTCTTT. The variable domain in full, with the rest retrieved from reference TRBV19 and TRBJ1-1, is DGGITQSPKYLFRKEGQNVTLSCEQNLNHDAMYWYRQDPGQGLRLIYYSQIVNDFQKGDIAEGYSVSREKKESFPLTVTSAQKNPTAFYLCASSADPEAFFGQGTRLTVV.

The chain carries TRBV5-6 and TRBJ2-1, with D perhaps matching TRBD1 or TRBD2 (5 bases each). Germline loops: CDR1 SGHDT, CDR2 YYEEEE. Trimming left V 3 bases short and J 8 bases short, with 12 bases between. The CDR3 length is 13 residues. CDR3 region: CASSSGASYEQFF. The CDR3 coding sequence is TGTGCCAGCAGCTCCGGGGCCTCGTATGAGCAGTTCTTC.

This chain uses TRBV2 with TRBJ1-5; TRBD1 matches 8 bases. The V and J ends lost 8 bases and 1 base, in that order; junction bases with no gene match: 7. The CDR3 length is 15 residues. Germline V gene sequence: CDR1 SNHLY, CDR2 FYNNEI. Here the CDR3 DNA reads TGTGCCAGCGACCAACAGGGGGTGAGCAATCAGCCCCAGCATTTT. Its translation is CASDQQGVSNQPQHF.